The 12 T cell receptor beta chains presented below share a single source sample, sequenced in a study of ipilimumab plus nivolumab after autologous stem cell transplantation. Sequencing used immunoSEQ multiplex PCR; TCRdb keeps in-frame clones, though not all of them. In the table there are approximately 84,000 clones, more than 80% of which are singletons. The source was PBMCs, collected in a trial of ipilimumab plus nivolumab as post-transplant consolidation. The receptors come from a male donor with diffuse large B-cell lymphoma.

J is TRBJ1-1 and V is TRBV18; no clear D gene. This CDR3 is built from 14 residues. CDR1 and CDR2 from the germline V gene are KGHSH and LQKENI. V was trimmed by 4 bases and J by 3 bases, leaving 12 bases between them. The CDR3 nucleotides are TGTGCCAGCTCACTGGAGTGGAGGGACACTGAAGCTTTCTTT. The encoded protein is CASSLEWRDTEAFF.

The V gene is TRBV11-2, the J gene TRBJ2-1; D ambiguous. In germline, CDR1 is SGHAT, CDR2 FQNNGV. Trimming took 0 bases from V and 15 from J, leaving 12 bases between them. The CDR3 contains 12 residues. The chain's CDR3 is CASSLDRVLVFF. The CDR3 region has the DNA TGTGCCAGCAGCTTAGATCGTGTTTTGGTGTTCTTC. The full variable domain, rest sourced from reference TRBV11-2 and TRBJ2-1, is EAGVAQSPRYKIIEKRQSVAFWCNPISGHATLYWYQQILGQGPKLLIQFQNNGVVDDSQLPKDRFSAERLKGVDSTLKIQPAKLEDSAVYLCASSLDRVLVFFGPGTRLTVL.

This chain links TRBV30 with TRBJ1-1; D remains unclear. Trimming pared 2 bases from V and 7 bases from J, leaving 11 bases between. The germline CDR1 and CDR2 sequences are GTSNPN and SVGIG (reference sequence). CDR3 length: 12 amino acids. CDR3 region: CAWSRQGFEAFF. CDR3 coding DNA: TGTGCCTGGAGTAGGCAAGGGTTTGAAGCTTTCTTT.

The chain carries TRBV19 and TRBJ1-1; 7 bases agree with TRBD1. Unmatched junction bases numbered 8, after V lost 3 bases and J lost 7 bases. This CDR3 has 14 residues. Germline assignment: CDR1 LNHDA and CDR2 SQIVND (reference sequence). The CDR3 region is CASSITGTAVEAFF. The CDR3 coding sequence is TGTGCCAGTAGTATTACCGGGACAGCTGTTGAAGCTTTCTTT.

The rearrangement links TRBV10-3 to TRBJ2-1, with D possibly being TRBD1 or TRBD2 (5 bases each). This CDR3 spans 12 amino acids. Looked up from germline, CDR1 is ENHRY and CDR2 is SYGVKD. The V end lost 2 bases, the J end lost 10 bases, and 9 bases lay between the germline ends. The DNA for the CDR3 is TGTGCCATCAGTGAGACGAGGGACGAGCAGTTCTTC. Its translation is CAISETRDEQFF.

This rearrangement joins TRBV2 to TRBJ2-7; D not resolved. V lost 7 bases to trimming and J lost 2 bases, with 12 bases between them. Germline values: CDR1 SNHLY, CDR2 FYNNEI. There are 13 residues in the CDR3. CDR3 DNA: TGTGCCAGCACCACCACACCCGCCTACGAGCAGTACTTC. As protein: CASTTTPAYEQYF. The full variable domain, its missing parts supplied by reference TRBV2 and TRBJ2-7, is EPEVTQTPSHQVTQMGQEVILRCVPISNHLYFYWYRQILGQKVEFLVSFYNNEISEKSEIFDDQFSVERPDGSNFTLKIRSTKLEDSAMYFCASTTTPAYEQYFGPGTRLTVT.

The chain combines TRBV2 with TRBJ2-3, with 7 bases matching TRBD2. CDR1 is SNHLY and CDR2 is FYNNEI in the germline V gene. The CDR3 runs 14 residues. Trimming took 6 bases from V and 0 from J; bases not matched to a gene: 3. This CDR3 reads CASRASGSTDTQYF. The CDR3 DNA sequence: TGTGCCAGCAGAGCTAGCGGTAGCACAGATACGCAGTATTTT.

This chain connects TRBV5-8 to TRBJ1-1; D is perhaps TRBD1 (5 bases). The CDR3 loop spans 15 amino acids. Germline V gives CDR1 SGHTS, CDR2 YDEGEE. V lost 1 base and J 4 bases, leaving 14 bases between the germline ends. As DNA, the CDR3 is TGTGCCAGCAGCTTGAATTTGGCAGGGCCCACTGAAGCTTTCTTT. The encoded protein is CASSLNLAGPTEAFF.

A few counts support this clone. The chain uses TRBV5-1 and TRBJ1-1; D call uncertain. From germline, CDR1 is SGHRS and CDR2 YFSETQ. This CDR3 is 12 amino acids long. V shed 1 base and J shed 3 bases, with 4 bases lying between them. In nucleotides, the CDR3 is TGCGCCAGCAGCTTGAGAGACACTGAAGCTTTCTTT. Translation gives CASSLRDTEAFF.

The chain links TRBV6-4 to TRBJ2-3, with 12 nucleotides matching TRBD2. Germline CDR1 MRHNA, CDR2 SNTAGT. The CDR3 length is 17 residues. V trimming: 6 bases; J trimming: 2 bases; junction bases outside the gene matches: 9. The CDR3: CASSLAGGTFPTDTQYF. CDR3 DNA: TGTGCCAGCAGCCTAGCGGGGGGGACCTTTCCCACAGATACGCAGTATTTT.

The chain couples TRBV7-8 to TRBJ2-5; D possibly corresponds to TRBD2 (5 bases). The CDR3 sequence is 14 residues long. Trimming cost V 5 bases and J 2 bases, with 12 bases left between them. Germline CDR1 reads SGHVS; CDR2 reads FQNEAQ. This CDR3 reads CASSPGLIQETQYF. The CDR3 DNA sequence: TGTGCCAGCAGCCCTGGACTGATTCAAGAGACCCAGTACTTC.

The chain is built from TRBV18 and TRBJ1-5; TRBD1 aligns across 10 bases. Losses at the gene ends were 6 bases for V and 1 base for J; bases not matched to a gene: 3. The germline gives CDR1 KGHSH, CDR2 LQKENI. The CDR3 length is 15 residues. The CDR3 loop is CASSRTGGSNQPQHF. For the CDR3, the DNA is TGTGCCAGCTCCCGGACAGGGGGAAGCAATCAGCCCCAGCATTTT.